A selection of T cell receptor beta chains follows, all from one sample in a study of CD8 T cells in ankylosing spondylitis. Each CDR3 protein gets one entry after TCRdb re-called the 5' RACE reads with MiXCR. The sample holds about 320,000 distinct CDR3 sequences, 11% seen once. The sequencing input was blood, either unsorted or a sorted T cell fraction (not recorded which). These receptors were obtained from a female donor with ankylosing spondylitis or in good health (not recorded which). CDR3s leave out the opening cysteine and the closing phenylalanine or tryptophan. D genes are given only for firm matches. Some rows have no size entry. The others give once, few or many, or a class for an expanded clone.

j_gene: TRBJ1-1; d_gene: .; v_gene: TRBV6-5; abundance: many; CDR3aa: ASSYSGGNEAF
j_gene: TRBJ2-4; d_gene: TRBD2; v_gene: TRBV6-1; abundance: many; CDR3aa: ASSPLSAGGPHIQY
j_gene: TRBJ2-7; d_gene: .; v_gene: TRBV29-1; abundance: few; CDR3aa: SVSVPESSYEQY
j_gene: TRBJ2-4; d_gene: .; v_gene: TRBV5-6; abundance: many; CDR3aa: ASSLGTTRNIQY
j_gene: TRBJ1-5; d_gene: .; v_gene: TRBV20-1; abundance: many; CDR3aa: SAPRGAGAINQPQH
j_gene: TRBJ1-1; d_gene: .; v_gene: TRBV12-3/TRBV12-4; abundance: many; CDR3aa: ASRVRANTEAF
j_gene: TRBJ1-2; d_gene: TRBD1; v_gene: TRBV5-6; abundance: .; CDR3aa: ASRNRDRPYGDT
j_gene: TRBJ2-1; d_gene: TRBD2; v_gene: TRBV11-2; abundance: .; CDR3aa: ASSSSLAAYNEQF
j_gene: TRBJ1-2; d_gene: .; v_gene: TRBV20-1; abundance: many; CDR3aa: SARPTWDGQLVGYT
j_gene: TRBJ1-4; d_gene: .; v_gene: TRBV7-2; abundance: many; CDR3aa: ASSLEGTRREKLF
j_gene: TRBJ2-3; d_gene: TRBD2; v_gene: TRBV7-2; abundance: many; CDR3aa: ASSSGTSGTIGNAY
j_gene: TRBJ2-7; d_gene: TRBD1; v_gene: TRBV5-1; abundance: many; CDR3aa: ASRSGVGPPNRGSSYEQY
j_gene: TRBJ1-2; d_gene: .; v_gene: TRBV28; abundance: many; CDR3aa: ASSPSDLGLALQT
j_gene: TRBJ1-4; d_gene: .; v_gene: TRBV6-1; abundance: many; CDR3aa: ATDRGYNEKLF
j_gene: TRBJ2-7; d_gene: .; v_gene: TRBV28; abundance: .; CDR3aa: ASSLGSPEQY
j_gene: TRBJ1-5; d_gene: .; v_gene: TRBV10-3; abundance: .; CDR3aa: AISESGVSNQPQH
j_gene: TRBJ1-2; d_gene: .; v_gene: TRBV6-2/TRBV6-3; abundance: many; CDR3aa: ASSYEGQVTYGYT
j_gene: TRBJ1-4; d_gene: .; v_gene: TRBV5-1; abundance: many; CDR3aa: ASSLGSSNEKLF
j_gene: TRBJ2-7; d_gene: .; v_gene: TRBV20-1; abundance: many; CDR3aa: SATGGGEQY
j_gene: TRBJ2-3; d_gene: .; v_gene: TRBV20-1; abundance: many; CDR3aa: SAAQGWQPDTQY
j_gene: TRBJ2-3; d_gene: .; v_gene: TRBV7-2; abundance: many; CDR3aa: ASAKPGRPTDTQY
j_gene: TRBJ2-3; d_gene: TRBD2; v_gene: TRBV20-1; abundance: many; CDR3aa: SASRLAGVEDTQY
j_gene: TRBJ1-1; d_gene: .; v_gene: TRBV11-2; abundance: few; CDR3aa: ASSPPPRNTEAF
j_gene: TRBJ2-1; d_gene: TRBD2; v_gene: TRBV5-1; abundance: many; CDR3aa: ASRAWGGNEQF
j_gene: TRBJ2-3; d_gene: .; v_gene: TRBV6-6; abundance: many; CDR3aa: ATSQADTQY
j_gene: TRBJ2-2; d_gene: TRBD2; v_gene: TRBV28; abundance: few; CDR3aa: ASSQGTSGRTGELF
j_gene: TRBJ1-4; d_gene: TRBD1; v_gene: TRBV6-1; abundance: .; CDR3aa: ASRGDSSNEKLF
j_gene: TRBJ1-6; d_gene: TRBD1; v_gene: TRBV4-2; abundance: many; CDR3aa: ASSRSGTGSSPLH
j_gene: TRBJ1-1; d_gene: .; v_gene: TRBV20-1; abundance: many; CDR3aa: SAEDRLRTEAF
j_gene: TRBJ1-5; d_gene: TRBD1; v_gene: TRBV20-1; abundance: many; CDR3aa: SAPRTGGINQPQH
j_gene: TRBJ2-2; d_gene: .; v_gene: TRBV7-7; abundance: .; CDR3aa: ASSDTGYTGELF
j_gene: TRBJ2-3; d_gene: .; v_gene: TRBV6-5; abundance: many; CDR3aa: ASSYSGRVSGTDTQY
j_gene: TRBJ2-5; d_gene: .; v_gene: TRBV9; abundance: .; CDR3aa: ASSARSLGETQY
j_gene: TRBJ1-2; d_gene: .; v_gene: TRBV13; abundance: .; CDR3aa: ASSLGNYGCT
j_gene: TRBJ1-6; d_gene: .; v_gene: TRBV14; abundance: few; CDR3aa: ASSWDAKSPLH
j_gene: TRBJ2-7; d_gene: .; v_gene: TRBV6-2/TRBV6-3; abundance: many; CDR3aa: ASSSQNLASYEQY
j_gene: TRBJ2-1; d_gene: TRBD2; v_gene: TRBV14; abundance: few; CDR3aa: ASSQVPLAGVNEQF
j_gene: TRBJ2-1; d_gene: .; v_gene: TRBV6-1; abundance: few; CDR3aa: ASRTDQGKGEQF
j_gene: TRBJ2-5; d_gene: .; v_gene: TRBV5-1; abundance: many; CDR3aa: ASSLSYQETQY
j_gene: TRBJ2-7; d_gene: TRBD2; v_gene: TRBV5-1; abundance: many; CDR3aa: ASSLDMGLDEQY
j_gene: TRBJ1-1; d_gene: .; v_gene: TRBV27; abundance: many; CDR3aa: ASSLDNLNTEAF
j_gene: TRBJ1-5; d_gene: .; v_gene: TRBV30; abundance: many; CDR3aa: AWSAGGGNQPQH
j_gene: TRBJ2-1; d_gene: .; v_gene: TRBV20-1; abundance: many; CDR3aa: SASRRADEQF
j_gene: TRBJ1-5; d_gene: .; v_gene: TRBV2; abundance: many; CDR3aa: ASSPDRSSNQPQH
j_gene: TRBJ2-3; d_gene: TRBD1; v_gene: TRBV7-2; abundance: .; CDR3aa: ASSSPRGRSPDTQY
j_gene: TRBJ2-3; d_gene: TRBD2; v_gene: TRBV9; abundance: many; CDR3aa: ASTSTSGGPNTQY
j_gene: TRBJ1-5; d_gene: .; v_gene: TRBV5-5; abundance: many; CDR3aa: ASSLAVNQPQH
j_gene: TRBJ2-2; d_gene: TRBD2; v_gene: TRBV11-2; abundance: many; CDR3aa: ASGQRDGIFTGELF
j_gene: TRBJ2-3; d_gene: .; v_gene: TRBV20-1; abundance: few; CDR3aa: SAPIRGPGADTQY
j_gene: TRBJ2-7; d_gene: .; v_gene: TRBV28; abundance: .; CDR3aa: ASSLWGDPPYGQY
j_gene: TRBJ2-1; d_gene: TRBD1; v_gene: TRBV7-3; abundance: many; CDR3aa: ASSLGQGRNEQF
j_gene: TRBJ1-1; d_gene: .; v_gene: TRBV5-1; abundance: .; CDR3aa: ASSSSINTEAF